This T cell receptor (beta chain) appears in the sequencing data of a study of T cells expressing NK-cell markers. Study as a whole: Just one sequenced donor of eight was HCMV-seronegative, while seven were seropositive.

TCRdb processed the 5' RACE reads again and assigns one entry to each CDR3 protein, with no DNA. This table lists some 140,000 distinct CDR3 sequences. The CDR3 spans 14 residues. Germline V gene data show CDR1 as MNHEY and CDR2 as SMNVEV (reference sequence). The chain employs TRBV27 and TRBJ2-5; the TRBD2 assignment by TCRdb is unverifiable without DNA. Sequencing was carried out using blood T cells: a sorted CD56 or NKG2C T cell subset, CD4+ or CD8+ T cells, or bulk PBMC T cells (not recorded which). The source is a woman aged 45 to 65 in good health. CDR3 residues: CASHLPPGQETQYF.